The entry that follows covers one T cell receptor beta chain sequence. This record belongs to a study of T cells expressing NK-cell markers. TCRdb re-called the 5' RACE reads, yielding one record per CDR3 amino acid sequence without DNA. The table for this sample gives 200,000 to 300,000 distinct CDR3 sequences. The receptor was isolated from a woman between 18 and 70 years old in good health. Sequenced material: blood T cells: a sorted CD56 or NKG2C T cell subset, CD4+ or CD8+ T cells, or bulk PBMC T cells (not recorded which).

CDR3 region: CASSDTGTLYEQYF. The chain joins TRBV6-2 or TRBV6-3 to TRBJ2-7; TCRdb names TRBD1, which stays unverified in the absence of DNA. The length of the CDR3 is 14 residues. Germline-derived CDR1 and CDR2 are MNHEY and SVGEGT.